Listed here are 8 T cell receptor beta chains from one sample, sequenced in a study of T-cell memory formation after mild COVID-19. TCRdb ran MiXCR on the 5' RACE reads and lists one entry per CDR3 protein. The sample holds over 120,000 distinct CDR3 sequences, approximately 25% seen once. Sequencing was done on a sample of PBMCs or a T cell subset sorted from them (not recorded which). The receptors were gathered from an adult woman who had mild COVID-19 (a few samples of this study predate the infection). Cell type and time point are not known.

This clonotype was observed a few times. This sequence joins TRBV20-1 and TRBJ2-2; the D gene could be TRBD1 or TRBD2 (6 bases each). V shed 3 bases and J shed 4 bases, with 9 bases lying between them. The CDR3 is made up of 13 amino acids. Germline V lookup: CDR1 DFQATT, CDR2 SNEGSKA (reference sequence). The CDR3 nucleotides are TGCAGTGCTAGTGAGGGGGGCACCGGGGAGCTGTTTTTT. Its protein is CSASEGGTGELFF.

In its sample, this clonotype was seen a few times. The chain couples TRBV11-2 to TRBJ2-7; D is unresolved. Germline V gives CDR1 SGHAT, CDR2 FQNNGV. V shed 1 base and J shed 6 bases, with 10 bases lying between them. The CDR3 length is 13 residues. The CDR3 sequence is CASSLAKGIEQYF. CDR3 sequence (DNA): TGTGCCAGCAGCTTAGCTAAAGGCATCGAGCAGTACTTC. The full variable domain, in which reference TRBV11-2 and TRBJ2-7 provide the parts outside the CDR3, is EAGVAQSPRYKIIEKRQSVAFWCNPISGHATLYWYQQILGQGPKLLIQFQNNGVVDDSQLPKDRFSAERLKGVDSTLKIQPAKLEDSAVYLCASSLAKGIEQYFGPGTRLTVT.

The chain uses TRBV29-1 and TRBJ1-1; D unclear. Germline V lookup: CDR1 SQVTM, CDR2 ANQGSEA. V was pared by 6 bases and J by 0 bases, with 8 bases between. There are 12 residues in the CDR3. DNA of the CDR3: TGCAGCGTCACACGGTTGAACACTGAAGCTTTCTTT. This encodes CSVTRLNTEAFF.

The genes are TRBV5-6 and TRBJ1-2; D call uncertain. The germline V gene has CDR1 SGHDT and CDR2 YYEEEE. The CDR3 sequence is 13 residues long. The germline V and J ends were trimmed by 1 base and 6 bases, with 10 bases remaining between them. Here the CDR3 DNA reads TGTGCCAGCAGCTTGACGGCTACTGATGGCTACACCTTC. This translates into CASSLTATDGYTF.

The chain joins TRBV5-6 to TRBJ1-2; possible D gene TRBD1, 6 bases. Germline V gives CDR1 SGHDT, CDR2 YYEEEE. Trimming removed 5 bases from V and 4 bases from J, with 15 bases in between. The CDR3 runs 14 residues. The CDR3, as DNA: TGTGCCAGCAGGTCCACGGGGGCCTTCTATGGCTACACCTTC. It translates to CASRSTGAFYGYTF.

This clonotype was picked up a small number of times. This chain links TRBV20-1 with TRBJ1-4; 7 bases map to TRBD1. V shed 5 bases and J 6 bases; nucleotides not matched to a gene: 9. The germline gives CDR1 DFQATT, CDR2 SNEGSKA (reference sequence). The CDR3 consists of 14 residues. The CDR3 is CSAPTGSQYEKLFF. The CDR3 DNA reads as TGCAGTGCTCCGACAGGGTCCCAGTATGAAAAACTGTTTTTT.

The chain has TRBV7-9 and TRBJ2-7; D not certain. This CDR3 spans 15 amino acids. V lost 1 base, J lost 0 bases, and 10 bases lay in between. Germline V CDR1 and CDR2: SEHNR, FQNEAQ (reference sequence). The CDR3 nucleotides read TGTGCCAGCAGCTTAGGACCGGTCCCCTCCTACGAGCAGTACTTC. Translated, it gives CASSLGPVPSYEQYF.

This clonotype was counted between two and nine times. V and J are TRBV15 and TRBJ2-3; the D call may be TRBD1 or TRBD2 (5 bases each). The CDR3 loop spans 13 amino acids. Germline V CDR1 and CDR2: LNHNV, YYDKDF (reference sequence). Trimming left V 5 bases short and J 4 bases short, with 10 bases between. The CDR3 DNA sequence: TGTGCCACCAGCGGGACCTATGCAGATACGCAGTATTTT. Protein: CATSGTYADTQYF.